Listed below are T cell receptor beta chains from one sample, sequenced in a study of CD8 T cells in ankylosing spondylitis. One entry per CDR3 protein results from TCRdb running MiXCR on the 5' RACE reads. Of about 800,000 distinct CDR3 sequences in the sample, approximately 10% were seen once. Sequencing used blood, either unsorted or a sorted T cell fraction (not recorded which). Receptor source: a male donor with ankylosing spondylitis. Each CDR3 is given without its conserved first and last residue. Fields, in order: V gene, J gene, CDR3 protein.

v_gene: TRBV4-3
j_gene: TRBJ2-7
CDR3aa: ASSQQGISSYEQY

v_gene: TRBV4-3
j_gene: TRBJ1-6
CDR3aa: ASSVQAIQGGSPLH

v_gene: TRBV4-3
j_gene: TRBJ2-2
CDR3aa: ASSPGGRELF

v_gene: TRBV7-2
j_gene: TRBJ2-2
CDR3aa: ASSLFPGGGELF

v_gene: TRBV12-3/TRBV12-4
j_gene: TRBJ2-5
CDR3aa: ASNSDRSDRVTQY

v_gene: TRBV5-1
j_gene: TRBJ2-7
CDR3aa: ASSLAAGNPYEQY

v_gene: TRBV12-3/TRBV12-4
j_gene: TRBJ1-1
CDR3aa: ASRWMDLMNTEAF

v_gene: TRBV20-1
j_gene: TRBJ2-5
CDR3aa: SARGTSGSMETQY

v_gene: TRBV9
j_gene: TRBJ1-1
CDR3aa: ASSPRTGTQEAF

v_gene: TRBV7-2
j_gene: TRBJ2-7
CDR3aa: ASTLTGTVLYEQY